This T cell receptor beta chain was profiled in a study of blood T cells in healthy people across ages. Trimming removed 5 bases at V and 1 base at J, with 8 bases between. This CDR3 has 13 residues. The germline gives CDR1 SGHRS, CDR2 YFSETQ. General study results and limits: Older age coincided with a roughly linear decline in TCR beta diversity per million T cells.

This clonotype appeared many times. Its target is not known. For the second PCR, which ran for 7 to 11 cycles, a sample-barcoded 5' primer and a J-beta primer mix were used. TCRdb redid the calling of the 5' RACE reads with MiXCR, one entry per CDR3 protein. The sample has about 640,000 distinct CDR3 sequences; 25% to 35% are singletons. V gene TRBV5-1 combines with J gene TRBJ2-3, with no clear D. Sequenced sample: blood. The receptor was isolated from a woman aged 80 or over in good health. The CDR3 nucleotides are TGCGCCAGCAGGAAAGAACGCACAGATACGCAGTATTTT. This codes for CASRKERTDTQYF.